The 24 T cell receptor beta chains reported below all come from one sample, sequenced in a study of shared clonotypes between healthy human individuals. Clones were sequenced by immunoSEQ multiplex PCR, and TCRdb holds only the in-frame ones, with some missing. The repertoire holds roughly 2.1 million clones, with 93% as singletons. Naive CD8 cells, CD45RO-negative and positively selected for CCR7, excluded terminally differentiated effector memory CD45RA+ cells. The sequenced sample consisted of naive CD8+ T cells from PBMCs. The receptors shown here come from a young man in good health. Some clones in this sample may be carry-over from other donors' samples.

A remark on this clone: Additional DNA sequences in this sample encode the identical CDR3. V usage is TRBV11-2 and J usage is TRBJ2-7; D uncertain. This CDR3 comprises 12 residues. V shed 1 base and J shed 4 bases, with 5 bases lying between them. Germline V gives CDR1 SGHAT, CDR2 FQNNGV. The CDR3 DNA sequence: TGTGCCAGCAGCTTAGGTAGTTACGAGCAGTACTTC. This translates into CASSLGSYEQYF.

CDR3 nucleotides: TGTGCCAGCAGACGCGAGAGGGGCAACAGCTACAATGAGCAGTTCTTC. This encodes CASRRERGNSYNEQFF. The chain has TRBV6-6 and TRBJ2-1, with D perhaps assigned TRBD1 or TRBD2 (5 bases each). V was shortened by 6 bases and J by 3 bases, with 18 bases between the two germline ends. The CDR3 consists of 16 residues. Germline V lookup: CDR1 MNHNY, CDR2 SVGAGI (reference sequence).

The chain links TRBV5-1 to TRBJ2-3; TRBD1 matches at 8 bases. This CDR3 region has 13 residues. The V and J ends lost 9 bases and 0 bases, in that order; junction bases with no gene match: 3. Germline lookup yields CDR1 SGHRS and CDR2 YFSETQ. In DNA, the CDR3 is TGCGCCACACAGGGGGGAAGCACAGATACGCAGTATTTT. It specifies CATQGGSTDTQYF.

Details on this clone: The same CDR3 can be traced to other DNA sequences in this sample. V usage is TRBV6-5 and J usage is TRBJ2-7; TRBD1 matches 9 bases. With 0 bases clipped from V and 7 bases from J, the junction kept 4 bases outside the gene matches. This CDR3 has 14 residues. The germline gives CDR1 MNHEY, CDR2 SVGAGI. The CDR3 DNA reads TGTGCCAGCAGTTACTCGACAGGGGGAGGGGAGCAGTACTTC. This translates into CASSYSTGGGEQYF.

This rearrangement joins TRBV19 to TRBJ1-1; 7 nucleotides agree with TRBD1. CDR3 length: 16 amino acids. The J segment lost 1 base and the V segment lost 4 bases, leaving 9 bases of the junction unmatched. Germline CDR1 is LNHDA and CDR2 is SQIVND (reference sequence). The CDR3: CASSNWRGTENTEAFF. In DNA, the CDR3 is TGTGCCAGTAGTAATTGGAGGGGGACAGAGAACACTGAAGCTTTCTTT.

This CDR3 is CASSLEGTMNTEAFF. The CDR3 DNA follows: TGTGCCAGCAGCTTAGAGGGCACAATGAACACTGAAGCTTTCTTT. V gene TRBV7-9 combines with J gene TRBJ1-1; D gene uncertain. From germline, CDR1 is SEHNR and CDR2 FQNEAQ (reference sequence). V was pared by 1 base and J by 0 bases, with 9 bases between. The CDR3 runs 15 residues.

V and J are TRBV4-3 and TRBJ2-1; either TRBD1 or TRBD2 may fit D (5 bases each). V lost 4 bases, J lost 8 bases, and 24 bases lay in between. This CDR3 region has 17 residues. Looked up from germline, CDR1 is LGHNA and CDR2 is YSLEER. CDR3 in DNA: TGCGCCAGCAGCCCCCGATACAATCTCGGGACGGGCTATGAGCAGTTCTTC. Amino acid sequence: CASSPRYNLGTGYEQFF.

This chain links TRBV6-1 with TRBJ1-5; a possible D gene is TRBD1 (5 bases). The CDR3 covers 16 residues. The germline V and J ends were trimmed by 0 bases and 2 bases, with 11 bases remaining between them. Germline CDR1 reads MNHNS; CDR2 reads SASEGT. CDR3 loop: CASSEARGGGNQPQHF. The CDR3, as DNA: TGTGCCAGCAGTGAAGCAAGGGGCGGTGGCAATCAGCCCCAGCATTTT.

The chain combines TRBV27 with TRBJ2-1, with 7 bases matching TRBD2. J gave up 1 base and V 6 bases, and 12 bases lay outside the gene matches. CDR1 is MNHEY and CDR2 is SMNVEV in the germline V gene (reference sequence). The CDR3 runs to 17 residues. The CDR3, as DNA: TGTGCCAGCAGACCCCTGCGAGGTAGCGGGTCCTACAATGAGCAGTTCTTC. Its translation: CASRPLRGSGSYNEQFF.

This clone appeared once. This CDR3 is CATSRGVGNTEAFF. CDR3 nucleotides: TGTGCCACCAGCAGGGGTGTGGGGAACACTGAAGCTTTCTTT. The rearrangement joins TRBV15 to TRBJ1-1; D is undetermined. The germline V gene has CDR1 LNHNV and CDR2 YYDKDF (reference sequence). Trimming took 3 bases from V and 1 from J, leaving 9 bases between them. The CDR3 is 14 amino acids. Drawing the rest from reference TRBV15 and TRBJ1-1, the complete variable domain is DAMVIQNPRYQVTQFGKPVTLSCSQTLNHNVMYWYQQKSSQAPKLLFHYYDKDFNNEADTPDNFQSRRPNTSFCFLDIRSPGLGDTAMYLCATSRGVGNTEAFFGQGTRLTVV.

CDR3 sequence (DNA): TGTGCCAGCAGCCCCTACAGGGGTAGCGAGACCCAGTACTTC. This codes for CASSPYRGSETQYF. The rearrangement uses TRBV13 and TRBJ2-5; 7 positions agree with TRBD1. V lost 5 bases and J lost 5; bases outside the gene matches: 8. The CDR3 has 14 amino acids. Germline CDR1 reads PRHDT; CDR2 reads FYEKMQ (reference sequence). The variable domain in full, completed from reference TRBV13 and TRBJ2-5, reads AAGVIQSPRHLIKEKRETATLKCYPIPRHDTVYWYQQGPGQDPQFLISFYEKMQSDKGSIPDRFSAQQFSDYHSELNMSSLELGDSALYFCASSPYRGSETQYFGPGTRLLVL.

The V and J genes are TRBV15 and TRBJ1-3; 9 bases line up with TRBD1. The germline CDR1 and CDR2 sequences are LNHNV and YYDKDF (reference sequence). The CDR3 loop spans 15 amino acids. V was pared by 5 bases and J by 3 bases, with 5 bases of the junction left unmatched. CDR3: CATSLDRGIGNTIYF. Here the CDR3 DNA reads TGTGCCACCAGCCTGGACAGGGGAATTGGAAACACCATATATTTT.

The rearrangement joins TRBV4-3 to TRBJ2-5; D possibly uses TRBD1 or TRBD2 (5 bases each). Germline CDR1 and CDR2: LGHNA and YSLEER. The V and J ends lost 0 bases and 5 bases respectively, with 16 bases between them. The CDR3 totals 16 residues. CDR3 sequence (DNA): TGCGCCAGCAGCCAAGAATTCCCCGGGACCGGGGAGACCCAGTACTTC. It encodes CASSQEFPGTGETQYF.

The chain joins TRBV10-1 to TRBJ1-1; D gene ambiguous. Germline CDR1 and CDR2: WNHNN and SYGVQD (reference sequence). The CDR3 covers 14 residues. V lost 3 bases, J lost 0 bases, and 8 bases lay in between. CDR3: CASSDSRLNTEAFF. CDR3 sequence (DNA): TGCGCCAGCAGTGATTCCAGGTTGAACACTGAAGCTTTCTTT.

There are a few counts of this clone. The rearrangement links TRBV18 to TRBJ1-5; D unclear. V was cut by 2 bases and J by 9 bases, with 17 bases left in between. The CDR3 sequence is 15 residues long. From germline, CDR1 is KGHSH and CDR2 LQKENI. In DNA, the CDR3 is TGTGCCAGCTCACCAAGTGGCCGGCCCGACCGGCCCCAGCATTTT. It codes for CASSPSGRPDRPQHF. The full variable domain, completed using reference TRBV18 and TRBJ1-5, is NAGVMQNPRHLVRRRGQEARLRCSPMKGHSHVYWYRQLPEEGLKFMVYLQKENIIDESGMPKERFSAEFPKEGPSILRIQQVVRGDSAAYFCASSPSGRPDRPQHFGDGTRLSIL.

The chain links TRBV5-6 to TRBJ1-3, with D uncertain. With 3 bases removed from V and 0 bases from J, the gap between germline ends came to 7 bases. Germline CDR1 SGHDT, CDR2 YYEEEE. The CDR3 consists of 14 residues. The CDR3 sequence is CASSWTRSGNTIYF. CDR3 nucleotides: TGTGCCAGCAGCTGGACCCGCTCTGGAAACACCATATATTTT.

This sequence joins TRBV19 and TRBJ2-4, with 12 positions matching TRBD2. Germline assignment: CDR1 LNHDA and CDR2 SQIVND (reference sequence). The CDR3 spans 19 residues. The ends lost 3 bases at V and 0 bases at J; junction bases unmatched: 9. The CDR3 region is CASSIGLAGLTLAKNIQYF. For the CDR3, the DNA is TGTGCCAGTAGTATTGGACTAGCGGGACTCACACTAGCCAAAAACATTCAGTACTTC.

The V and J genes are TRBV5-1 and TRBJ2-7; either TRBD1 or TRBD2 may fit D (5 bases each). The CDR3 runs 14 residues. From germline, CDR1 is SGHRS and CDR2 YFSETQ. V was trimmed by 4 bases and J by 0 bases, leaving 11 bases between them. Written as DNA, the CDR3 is TGCGCCAGCAGCGAACCCGGGACCTCCTACGAGCAGTACTTC. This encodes CASSEPGTSYEQYF.

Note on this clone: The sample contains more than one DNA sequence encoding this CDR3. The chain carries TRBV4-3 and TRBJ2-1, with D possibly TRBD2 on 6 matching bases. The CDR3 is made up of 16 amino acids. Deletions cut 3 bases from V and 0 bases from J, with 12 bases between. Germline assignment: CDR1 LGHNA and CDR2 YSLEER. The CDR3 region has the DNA TGCGCCAGCAGCCAGGTTAGCGGAAGCTCCTACAATGAGCAGTTCTTC. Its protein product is CASSQVSGSSYNEQFF.

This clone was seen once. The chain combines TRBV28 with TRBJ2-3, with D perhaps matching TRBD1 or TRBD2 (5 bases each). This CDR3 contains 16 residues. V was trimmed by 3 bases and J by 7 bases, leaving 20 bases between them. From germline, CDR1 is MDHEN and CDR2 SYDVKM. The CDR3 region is CASSFGEGTITNTQYF. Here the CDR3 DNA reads TGTGCCAGCAGTTTTGGCGAAGGGACGATAACGAATACGCAGTATTTT. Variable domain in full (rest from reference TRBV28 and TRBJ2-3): DVKVTQSSRYLVKRTGEKVFLECVQDMDHENMFWYRQDPGLGLRLIYFSYDVKMKEKGDIPEGYSVSREKKERFSLILESASTNQTSMYLCASSFGEGTITNTQYFGPGTRLTVL.

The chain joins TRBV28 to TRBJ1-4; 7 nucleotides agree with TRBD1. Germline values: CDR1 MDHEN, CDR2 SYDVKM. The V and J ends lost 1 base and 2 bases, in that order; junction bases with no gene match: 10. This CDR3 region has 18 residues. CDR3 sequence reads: CASSLFGTVMPTNEKLFF. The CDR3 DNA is TGTGCCAGCAGTTTATTCGGGACAGTCATGCCCACTAATGAAAAACTGTTTTTT.

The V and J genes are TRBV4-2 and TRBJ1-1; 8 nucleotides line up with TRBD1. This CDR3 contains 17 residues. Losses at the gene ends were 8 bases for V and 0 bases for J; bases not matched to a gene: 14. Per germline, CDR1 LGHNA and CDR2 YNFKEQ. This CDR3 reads CASGNDRGRTMNTEAFF. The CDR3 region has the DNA TGTGCCAGCGGTAACGACAGGGGTCGGACTATGAACACTGAAGCTTTCTTT.

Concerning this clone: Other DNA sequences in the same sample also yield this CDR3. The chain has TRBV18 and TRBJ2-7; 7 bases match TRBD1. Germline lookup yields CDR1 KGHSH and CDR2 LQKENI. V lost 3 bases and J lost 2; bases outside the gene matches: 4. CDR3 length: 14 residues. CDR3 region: CASSPAGTAYEQYF. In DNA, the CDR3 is TGTGCCAGCTCACCGGCCGGGACAGCCTACGAGCAGTACTTC.

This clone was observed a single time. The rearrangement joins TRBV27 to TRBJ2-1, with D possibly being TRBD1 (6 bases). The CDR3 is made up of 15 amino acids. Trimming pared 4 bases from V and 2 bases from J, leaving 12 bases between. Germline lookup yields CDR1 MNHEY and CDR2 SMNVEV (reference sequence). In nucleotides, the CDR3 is TGTGCCAGCAGTTCAGGACAGACACCCTACAATGAGCAGTTCTTC. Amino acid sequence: CASSSGQTPYNEQFF.